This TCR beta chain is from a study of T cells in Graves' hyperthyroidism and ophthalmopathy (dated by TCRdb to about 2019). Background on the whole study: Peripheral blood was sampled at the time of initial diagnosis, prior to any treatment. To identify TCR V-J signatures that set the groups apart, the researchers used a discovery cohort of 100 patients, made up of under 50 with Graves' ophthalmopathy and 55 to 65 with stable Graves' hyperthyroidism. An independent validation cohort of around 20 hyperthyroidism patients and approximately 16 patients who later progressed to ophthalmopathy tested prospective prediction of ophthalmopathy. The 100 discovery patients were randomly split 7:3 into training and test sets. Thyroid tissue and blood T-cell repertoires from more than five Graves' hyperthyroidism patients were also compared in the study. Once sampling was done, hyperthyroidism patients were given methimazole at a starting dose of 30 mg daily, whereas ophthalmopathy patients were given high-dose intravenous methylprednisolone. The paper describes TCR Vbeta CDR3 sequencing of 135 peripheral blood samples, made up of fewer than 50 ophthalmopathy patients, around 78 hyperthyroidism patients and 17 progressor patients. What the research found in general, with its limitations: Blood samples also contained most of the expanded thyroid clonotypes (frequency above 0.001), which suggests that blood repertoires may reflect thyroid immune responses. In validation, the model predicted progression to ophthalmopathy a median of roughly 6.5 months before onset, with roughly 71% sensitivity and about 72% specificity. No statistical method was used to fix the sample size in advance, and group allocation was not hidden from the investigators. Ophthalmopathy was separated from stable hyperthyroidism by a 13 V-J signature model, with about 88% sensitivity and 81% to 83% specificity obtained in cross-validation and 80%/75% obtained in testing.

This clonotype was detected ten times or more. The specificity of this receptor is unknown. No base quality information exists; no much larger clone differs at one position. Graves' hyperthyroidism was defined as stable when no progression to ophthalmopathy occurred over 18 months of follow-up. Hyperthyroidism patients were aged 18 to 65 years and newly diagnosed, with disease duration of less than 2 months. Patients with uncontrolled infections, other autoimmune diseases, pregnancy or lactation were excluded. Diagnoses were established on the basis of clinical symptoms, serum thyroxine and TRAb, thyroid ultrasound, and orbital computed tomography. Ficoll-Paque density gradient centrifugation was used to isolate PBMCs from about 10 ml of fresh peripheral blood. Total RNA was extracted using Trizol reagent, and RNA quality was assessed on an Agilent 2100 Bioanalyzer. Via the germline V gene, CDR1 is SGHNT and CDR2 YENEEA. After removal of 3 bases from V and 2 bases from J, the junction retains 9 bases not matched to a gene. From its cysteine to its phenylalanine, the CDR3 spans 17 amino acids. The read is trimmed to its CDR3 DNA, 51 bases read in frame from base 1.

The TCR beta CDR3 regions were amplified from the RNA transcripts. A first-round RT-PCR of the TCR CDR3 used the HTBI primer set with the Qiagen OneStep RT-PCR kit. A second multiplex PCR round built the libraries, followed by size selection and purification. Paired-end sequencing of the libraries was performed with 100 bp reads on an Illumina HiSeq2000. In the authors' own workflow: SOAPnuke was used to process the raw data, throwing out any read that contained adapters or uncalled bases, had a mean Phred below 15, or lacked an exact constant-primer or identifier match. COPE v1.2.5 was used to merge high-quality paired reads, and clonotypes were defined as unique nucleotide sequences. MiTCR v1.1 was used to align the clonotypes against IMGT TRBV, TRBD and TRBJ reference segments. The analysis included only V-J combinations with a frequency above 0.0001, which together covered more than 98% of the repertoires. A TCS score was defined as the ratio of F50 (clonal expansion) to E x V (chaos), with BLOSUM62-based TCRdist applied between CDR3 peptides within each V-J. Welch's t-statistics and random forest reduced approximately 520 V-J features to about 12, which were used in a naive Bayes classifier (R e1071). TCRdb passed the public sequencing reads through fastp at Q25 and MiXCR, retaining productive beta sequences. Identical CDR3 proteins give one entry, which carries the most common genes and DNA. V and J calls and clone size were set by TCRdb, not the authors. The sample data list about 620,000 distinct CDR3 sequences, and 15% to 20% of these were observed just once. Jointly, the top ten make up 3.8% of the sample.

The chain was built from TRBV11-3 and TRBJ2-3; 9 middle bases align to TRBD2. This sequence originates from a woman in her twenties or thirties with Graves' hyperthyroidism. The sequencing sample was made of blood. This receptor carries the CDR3 CASSFSQTSGNTDTQYF. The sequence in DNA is TGTGCCAGCAGCTTTAGTCAGACTAGCGGAAACACAGATACGCAGTATTTT.